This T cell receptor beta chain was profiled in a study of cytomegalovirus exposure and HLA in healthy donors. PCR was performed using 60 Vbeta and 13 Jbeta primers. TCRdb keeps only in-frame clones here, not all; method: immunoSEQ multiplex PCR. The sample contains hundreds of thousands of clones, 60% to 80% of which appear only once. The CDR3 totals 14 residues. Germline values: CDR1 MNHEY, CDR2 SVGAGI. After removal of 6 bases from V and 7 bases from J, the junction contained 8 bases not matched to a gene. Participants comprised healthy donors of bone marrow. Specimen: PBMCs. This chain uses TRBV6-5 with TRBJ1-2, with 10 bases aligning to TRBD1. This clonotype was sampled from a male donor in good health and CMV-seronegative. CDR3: CASRPTGQGSGYTF. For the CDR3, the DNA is TGTGCCAGCAGGCCAACGGGACAGGGGAGTGGCTACACCTTC.